This is a list of T cell receptor beta chains from one sample in a study of Graves' ophthalmopathy and Graves' hyperthyroidism. TCRdb redid the calling of the multiplex PCR reads with MiXCR, one entry per CDR3 protein. The data hold around 670,000 distinct CDR3 sequences, with 40% observed a single time. The specimen was peripheral blood. The source of these receptors is an adult man with Graves' ophthalmopathy. Both conserved end residues are part of each CDR3. The D gene is left open where the match is weak. Some rows mark clone size as missing; the rest say once, few, many or name a class of expanded clone.

>-|TRBJ2-2|-|TRBV25-1
CASSFMGGELFF
TGTGCCAGCAGTTTCATGGGCGGGGAGCTGTTTTTT
>many|TRBJ2-7|-|TRBV6-6
CASSPRLEQYF
TGTGCCAGCAGTCCTCGTTTGGAGCAGTACTTC
>-|TRBJ2-3|-|TRBV12-3/TRBV12-4
CASSDSLGTADTQYF
TGTGCCAGCAGTGACTCATTAGGGACGGCAGATACGCAGTATTTT
>few|TRBJ2-5|-|TRBV10-3
CAIRGQPKETQYF
TGTGCCATCAGGGGACAACCGAAGGAGACCCAGTACTTC
>many|TRBJ1-2|-|TRBV12-3/TRBV12-4
CASSRDHRAANYGYTF
TGTGCCAGCAGTCGGGACCACAGGGCAGCTAACTATGGCTACACCTTC
>-|TRBJ1-1|TRBD1|TRBV7-8
CASSLVPGGRGVALF
TGTGCCAGCAGCTTAGTTCCAGGGGGAAGGGGAGTTGCTCTCTTT
>few|TRBJ1-1|TRBD1|TRBV12-3/TRBV12-4
CASTRMRTGDFLDTEAFF
TGTGCCAGCACCCGAATGAGGACAGGGGATTTTTTGGACACTGAAGCTTTCTTT
>-|TRBJ2-7|-|TRBV29-1
CSLSEQYF
TGCAGCTTAAGCGAGCAGTACTTC
>-|TRBJ2-5|TRBD1|TRBV7-6
CASSPGQGKQETQYF
TGTGCTAGCAGCCCCGGACAGGGTAAACAAGAGACCCAGTACTTC
>once|TRBJ1-1|-|TRBV7-2
CARAGQSTEAFF
TGTGCTAGAGCCGGACAGTCCACTGAAGCTTTCTTT
>few|TRBJ1-2|-|TRBV10-3
CAISESKADYGYTF
TGTGCCATCAGTGAGTCGAAGGCTGACTATGGCTACACCTTC
>once|TRBJ1-4|TRBD1|TRBV9
CASSGRDRGLFF
TGTGCCAGCAGCGGCCGGGACAGGGGACTGTTTTTT
>many|TRBJ1-2|-|TRBV29-1
CSVEEGEDAPYGYTF
TGCAGCGTTGAAGAAGGCGAGGATGCCCCCTATGGCTACACCTTC
>-|TRBJ2-3|-|TRBV2
CASSETPDTQYF
TGTGCCAGCAGTGAGACCCCAGATACGCAGTATTTT
>few|TRBJ1-1|-|TRBV7-2
CASSFVRGDTEAFF
TGTGCCAGCAGCTTTGTGAGGGGGGACACTGAAGCTTTCTTT
>-|TRBJ1-1|-|TRBV25-1
CASSHVSGLGMNTEAFF
TGTGCCAGCAGCCATGTTTCCGGACTGGGGATGAACACTGAAGCTTTCTTT
>-|TRBJ1-1|TRBD1|TRBV10-3
CAISPRQGGEMNTEAFF
TGTGCCATCAGCCCCCGACAGGGGGGGGAAATGAACACTGAAGCTTTCTTT
>-|TRBJ2-1|TRBD1|TRBV7-8
CASSLTPGQGPREQFF
TGTGCCAGCAGCTTAACGCCGGGACAGGGCCCTCGTGAGCAGTTCTTC
>many|TRBJ2-7|TRBD2|TRBV7-2
CASSWGLAGGYEQYF
TGTGCCAGCAGCTGGGGACTAGCGGGGGGATACGAGCAGTACTTC
>many|TRBJ2-2|-|TRBV10-3
CAIRDFETGELFF
TGTGCCATCAGGGACTTTGAGACCGGGGAGCTGTTTTTT
>many|TRBJ1-2|TRBD1|TRBV10-3
CAISNPGQGNYGYTF
TGTGCCATCAGTAACCCGGGACAGGGGAACTATGGCTACACCTTC
>many|TRBJ2-7|-|TRBV9
CASSATLTTEQYF
TGTGCCAGCAGCGCGACCCTCACGACCGAGCAGTACTTC
>-|TRBJ1-3|TRBD1|TRBV20-1
CSARGAGQGALGNTIYF
TGCAGTGCTAGAGGAGCGGGACAGGGGGCGTTGGGAAACACCATATATTTT
>many|TRBJ1-4|TRBD1|TRBV7-9
CASNSDREEKLFF
TGTGCCAGCAACTCGGACAGGGAAGAAAAACTGTTTTTT
>-|TRBJ2-7|-|TRBV4-1
CASSQERFYEQYF
TGCGCCAGCAGCCAAGAGCGGTTCTACGAGCAGTACTTC
>-|TRBJ1-5|-|TRBV19
CASSSGRARGSNQPQHF
TGTGCCAGTAGTTCGGGCAGGGCGAGAGGTAGCAATCAGCCCCAGCATTTT
>few|TRBJ2-7|-|TRBV25-1
CASSLEGGRSYEQYF
TGTGCCAGCAGTTTAGAGGGGGGGCGATCCTACGAGCAGTACTTC
>many|TRBJ1-2|TRBD1|TRBV10-2
CASASRQGYYGYTF
TGCGCCAGCGCTTCAAGACAGGGGTACTATGGCTACACCTTC
>-|TRBJ2-5|-|TRBV2
CASSEWGGPIQETQYF
TGTGCCAGCAGTGAATGGGGGGGCCCGATCCAAGAGACCCAGTACTTC
>many|TRBJ2-7|-|TRBV29-1
CSVGRTYEQYF
TGCAGCGTGGGACGGACCTACGAGCAGTACTTC